The sequence of this T cell receptor (beta chain) was determined in a study of blood T cell repertoires in COVID-19. Study details: The United States, Italy and Spain provided the acute and convalescent COVID-19 samples. PBMCs, B-cell-depleted T cells, or T cells were the source of the cDNA or gDNA that made up the material.

How the authors handled the data: Amplification of reference gene primers was used by the study to estimate nucleated cell counts. Generated by immunoSEQ multiplex PCR, the TCRdb table keeps only in-frame clones and is missing some. V and J calls and clone size are copied from that table; D and trimming were computed from the DNA. The sample carries 35,000 to 50,000 clones, around 88% recorded once. This CDR3 is 17 amino acids long. The germline V gene has CDR1 SGDLS and CDR2 YYNGEE. V dropped 0 bases and J dropped 4 bases, with 20 bases sitting between them. The specimen sequenced was peripheral blood. The receptor was derived from a human donor in a cohort sampled during active COVID-19. The chain couples TRBV9 to TRBJ2-7, with D possibly being TRBD2 (7 bases). The CDR3 nucleotides are TGTGCCAGCAGCGTAGAGGGGGGGGGACCCCTGGGGTACGAGCAGTACTTC. It codes for CASSVEGGGPLGYEQYF. Full variable domain (rest looked up from reference TRBV9 and TRBJ2-7): DSGVTQTPKHLITATGQRVTLRCSPRSGDLSVYWYQQSLDQGLQFLIQYYNGEERAKGNILERFSAQQFPDLHSELNLSSLELGDSALYFCASSVEGGGPLGYEQYFGPGTRLTVT.